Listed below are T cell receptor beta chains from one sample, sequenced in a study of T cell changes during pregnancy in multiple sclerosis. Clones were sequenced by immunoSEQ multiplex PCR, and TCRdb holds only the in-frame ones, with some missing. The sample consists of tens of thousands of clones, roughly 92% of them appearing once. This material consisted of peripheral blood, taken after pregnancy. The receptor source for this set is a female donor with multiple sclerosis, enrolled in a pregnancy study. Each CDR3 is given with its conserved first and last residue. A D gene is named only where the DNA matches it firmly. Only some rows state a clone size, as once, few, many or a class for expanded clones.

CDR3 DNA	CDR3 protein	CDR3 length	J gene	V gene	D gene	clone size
TGTGCCAGCAGCTTAGATTCTTCTTATGGCTACACCTTC	CASSLDSSYGYTF	13	TRBJ1-2	TRBV7-6	-	-
TGCGCCAGCAGCTTCAACGCAGGGAACACTGAAGCTTTCTTT	CASSFNAGNTEAFF	14	TRBJ1-1	TRBV5-1	-	-
TGTGCCAGCAGTGAAGTGGAGAATCAGCCCCAGCATTTT	CASSEVENQPQHF	13	TRBJ1-5	TRBV6-1	-	-
TGTGCCAGTGACAGGGAGGTCTACTCCTACGAGCAGTACTTC	CASDREVYSYEQYF	14	TRBJ2-7	TRBV6-1	-	-
TGTGCCAGCAGATCAGACAGCTACAATGAGCAGTTCTTC	CASRSDSYNEQFF	13	TRBJ2-1	TRBV27	-	-
TGTGCCAGCAGTTACTCGTTTGCGGGAGGTCGCGAGCAGTACTTC	CASSYSFAGGREQYF	15	TRBJ2-7	TRBV6-5	TRBD2	-
TGTGCCAGTAGTAGAGGCCGAGCGGGGCAGAACACCGGGGAGCTGTTTTTT	CASSRGRAGQNTGELFF	17	TRBJ2-2	TRBV19	TRBD2	-
TGTGCCTGGAGCCTGCAGACAGGGGACCAGCCCCAGCATTTT	CAWSLQTGDQPQHF	14	TRBJ1-5	TRBV30	TRBD1	-
TGTGCCAGCAGGCCGAATGCAGGGTCGAACACCGGGGAGCTGTTTTTT	CASRPNAGSNTGELFF	16	TRBJ2-2	TRBV7-3	-	-
TGTGCCAGCAGTTTAGGCAGGGCTAACTATGGCTACACCTTC	CASSLGRANYGYTF	14	TRBJ1-2	TRBV27	-	-
TGTGCCAGCTCGCCCCCCGGGGGGAGTTACTTC	CASSPPGGSYF	11	TRBJ2-5	TRBV5-3	TRBD2	-
TGTGCCAGCAGCTTAGGGGAAGGGGCCACTGAAGCTTTCTTT	CASSLGEGATEAFF	14	TRBJ1-1	TRBV7-6	-	-
TGTGCCAGCAGTGTCCGGGACAGGGGACCTGAAGCTTTCTTT	CASSVRDRGPEAFF	14	TRBJ1-1	TRBV6-1	TRBD1	-
TGCGCCAGCAGCTTGGACCCTTGGCGGGGGAACAATGAGCAGTTCTTC	CASSLDPWRGNNEQFF	16	TRBJ2-1	TRBV5-1	TRBD2	-
TGTGCCAGCAGCCCGTCCCGACAGGCCAACTATGGCTACACCTTC	CASSPSRQANYGYTF	15	TRBJ1-2	TRBV5-5	-	-
TGTGCCAGCAGCGTGCAGGGAAAACATTCACCCCTCCACTTT	CASSVQGKHSPLHF	14	TRBJ1-6	TRBV9	-	-
TGTGCCAGCGCCCCGGGACTAGCCGACAATGAGCAGTTCTTC	CASAPGLADNEQFF	14	TRBJ2-1	TRBV9	TRBD2	-
TGCGCCAGCAGCCTTACAGGGGCCGCTGAAGCTTTCTTT	CASSLTGAAEAFF	13	TRBJ1-1	TRBV5-1	TRBD1	-
TGCGCCAGCACGGGACAGGGTCGTTTCGGGGAGCTGTTTTTT	CASTGQGRFGELFF	14	TRBJ2-2	TRBV5-1	TRBD1	-
TGTGCCTGGATAGGAGCGGATATCAACTATGGCTACACCTTC	CAWIGADINYGYTF	14	TRBJ1-2	TRBV30	-	-
TGTGCCTGGAGTGTGGCAGCACAGAATCAGCCCCAGCATTTT	CAWSVAAQNQPQHF	14	TRBJ1-5	TRBV30	-	-
TGTGCCAGCAGTGACTCGGGAGGGAATCAGCCCCAGCATTTT	CASSDSGGNQPQHF	14	TRBJ1-5	TRBV6-4	-	-
TGCAGCGTTATCGGACAGATTTCTGGGGCCAACGTCCTGACTTTC	CSVIGQISGANVLTF	15	TRBJ2-6	TRBV29-1	-	-
TGTGCCAGCAGCCCCGCCGGGACATTAGGCTCCTATGGCTACACCTTC	CASSPAGTLGSYGYTF	16	TRBJ1-2	TRBV4-2	-	-
TGTGCCAGCAGTTCCGGGACTAGCGGATTCACCGGGGAGCTGTTTTTT	CASSSGTSGFTGELFF	16	TRBJ2-2	TRBV27	TRBD2	-
TGTGCCTGGAGGAGGGGGCCCACTGAAGCTTTCTTT	CAWRRGPTEAFF	12	TRBJ1-1	TRBV30	TRBD1	-
TGTGCCAGCAGCTCCGGGACAGGGGTGCCCTCCTACAATGAGCAGTTCTTC	CASSSGTGVPSYNEQFF	17	TRBJ2-1	TRBV11-2	TRBD1	-
TGTGCCACCTCCCCGGGGGGCCCCTATAATTCACCCCTCCACTTT	CATSPGGPYNSPLHF	15	TRBJ1-6	TRBV6-5	-	-
TGTGCCAGCAGCTTAAACGGGGGGACCACTAATGAAAAACTGTTTTTT	CASSLNGGTTNEKLFF	16	TRBJ1-4	TRBV7-2	-	-
TGTGCTAGTGGTTTGGTACTCACGAGCTCCTACAATGAGCAGTTCTTC	CASGLVLTSSYNEQFF	16	TRBJ2-1	TRBV12-5	-	-
TGCGCCAGCAGCCAAGATCCAGGATCCTACGAGCAGTACTTC	CASSQDPGSYEQYF	14	TRBJ2-7	TRBV4-3	-	-
TGTGCCAGTATACCCTCCTCGGACAGGTCCTACGAGCAGTACTTC	CASIPSSDRSYEQYF	15	TRBJ2-7	TRBV28	TRBD1	-
TGTGCCAGTAATATCGGAGGGGGCAACACCGGGGAGCTGTTTTTT	CASNIGGGNTGELFF	15	TRBJ2-2	TRBV19	-	-
TGCGCCAGCAGCCAAGAAAGGAGCGCCAATGAGCAGTTCTTC	CASSQERSANEQFF	14	TRBJ2-1	TRBV4-3	-	-
TGCGCCAGCAGCCAAGAGTCTTATAGGGGCGAGCAGTTCTTC	CASSQESYRGEQFF	14	TRBJ2-1	TRBV4-3	-	once
TGTGCCAGCAGTTCCCTAAGCGGAAGCTCCTACAATGAGCAGTTCTTC	CASSSLSGSSYNEQFF	16	TRBJ2-1	TRBV6-5	-	-
TGTGCCAGCAGTTACTCCCGTACTAGACCCTACGAGCAGTACTTC	CASSYSRTRPYEQYF	15	TRBJ2-7	TRBV6-5	-	-
TGTGCCAGCAGCCGACCGGGCGGGACAGGGTCACAAGAAAAACTGTTTTTT	CASSRPGGTGSQEKLFF	17	TRBJ1-4	TRBV7-9	TRBD1	-
TGTGCCAGCAGCTTAACAGCGGACAGCTCCTACGAGCAGTACTTC	CASSLTADSSYEQYF	15	TRBJ2-7	TRBV7-6	-	-
TGTGCCAGCATACCCCGGGACACTGAAGCTTTCTTT	CASIPRDTEAFF	12	TRBJ1-1	TRBV2	-	-
TGTGCCAGCAGCTTAGCAGGGGGCGATGGCTACACCTTC	CASSLAGGDGYTF	13	TRBJ1-2	TRBV7-9	TRBD1	-
TGCAGCGTTTGGCGCAGGGATAGGGATGGCTACACCTTC	CSVWRRDRDGYTF	13	TRBJ1-2	TRBV29-1	-	-
TGTGCCAGCAGCGCCGGGACAGGGCATTACAATGAGCAGTTCTTC	CASSAGTGHYNEQFF	15	TRBJ2-1	TRBV7-2	TRBD1	-
TGTGCCAGCTCCGGGGGGCAGGACTATGGCTACACCTTC	CASSGGQDYGYTF	13	TRBJ1-2	TRBV18	-	few
TGTGCCAGCAGCTTATGGAGACAGGGGAGTACAGATACGCAGTATTTT	CASSLWRQGSTDTQYF	16	TRBJ2-3	TRBV13	TRBD1	-
TGTGCCAGCAGTTACCGAGGGACTAGCGGGGATTCGGAGTTCTTC	CASSYRGTSGDSEFF	15	TRBJ2-1	TRBV6-5	TRBD2	once
TGTGCCAGTAGTCTGGGCAGCAATCAGCCCCAGCATTTT	CASSLGSNQPQHF	13	TRBJ1-5	TRBV19	-	-
TGTGCCAGCAGCGTAGTTAGCGCCGGGGAGCTGTTTTTT	CASSVVSAGELFF	13	TRBJ2-2	TRBV9	-	-
TGTGCCAGCAACCTACAGCCAAACACCATATATTTT	CASNLQPNTIYF	12	TRBJ1-3	TRBV13	-	-
TGTGCCAGCAGTTACCGGACACGGGCGGAGACCCAGTACTTC	CASSYRTRAETQYF	14	TRBJ2-5	TRBV6-5	-	-
TGTGCCAGCACACGGACACCCTATGGCTACACCTTC	CASTRTPYGYTF	12	TRBJ1-2	TRBV2	-	once
TGCAGCGTTTGGGGTGGCCGGGGGAATGTCGAGCAGTACTTC	CSVWGGRGNVEQYF	14	TRBJ2-7	TRBV29-1	-	-
TGTGCCAGCAGCTTAACGGGACAGGGGACAAACACCATATATTTT	CASSLTGQGTNTIYF	15	TRBJ1-3	TRBV7-9	TRBD1	-
TGTGCCAGCAGCTTAAACACAAACACTGAAGCTTTCTTT	CASSLNTNTEAFF	13	TRBJ1-1	TRBV7-9	-	-
TGTGCCAGCGGGGCCTCAAGCACAGATACGCAGTATTTT	CASGASSTDTQYF	13	TRBJ2-3	TRBV6-6	-	-
TGTGCCTGGAGTTTCCGGGACAGGGGGCACAATGAGCAGTTCTTC	CAWSFRDRGHNEQFF	15	TRBJ2-1	TRBV30	TRBD1	-
TGTGCCAGCAGCTTTCCGGGACAGGGACCCTCCTACGAGCAGTACTTC	CASSFPGQGPSYEQYF	16	TRBJ2-7	TRBV7-9	TRBD1	-
TGTGCCAGCAGCATGGACGGGCAAGAGACCCAGTACTTC	CASSMDGQETQYF	13	TRBJ2-5	TRBV5-4	-	-
TGCGCCAGCAGCTCTTGGGACGGGGGTGCGGACGAGCAGTACTTC	CASSSWDGGADEQYF	15	TRBJ2-7	TRBV5-1	-	-
TGCAGCGTTGATAGCCCCGAGAACACTGAAGCTTTCTTT	CSVDSPENTEAFF	13	TRBJ1-1	TRBV29-1	-	few